This T cell receptor beta chain was sequenced for a study of Graves' ophthalmopathy and Graves' hyperthyroidism. The PBMCs originated from approximately 9.5 ml of fresh peripheral blood. The germline V gene has CDR1 DFQATT and CDR2 SNEGSKA (reference sequence). V shed 6 bases and J 3 bases; nucleotides not matched to a gene: 6. This CDR3 has 13 residues. Amplification from RNA transcripts yielded the TCR beta CDR3 regions. In the first round, RT-PCR was carried out with HTBI primers, and a multiplex PCR formed the second round. TCRdb re-analysed the multiplex PCR reads in MiXCR, keeping a single row per CDR3 protein. Here the sample spans about 700,000 distinct CDR3 sequences, 40% being singletons.

Sequences were obtained from peripheral blood. This chain joins TRBV20-1 and TRBJ2-7, with 9 bases fitting TRBD1. This receptor was identified in an adult man with Graves' ophthalmopathy. The CDR3 region has the DNA TGCAGTGCCGGGGGACAGGGAAACTACGAGCAGTACTTC. It yields the protein CSAGGQGNYEQYF.